Listed below are T cell receptor beta chains from one sample, sequenced in a study of cytomegalovirus exposure and HLA in healthy donors. This table comes from immunoSEQ multiplex PCR, and its TCRdb copy is limited to in-frame clones, with some not included. Of about 100,000 clones listed, about 70% are singletons. Input material: PBMCs. The receptors shown here come from a woman in her 70s in good health and CMV-seropositive. Both conserved end residues are part of each CDR3. A D gene is named only where the DNA matches it firmly. Clone size is given for some rows only: seen once, a few or many times, or a class if the clone is expanded.

NA TRBJ1-3 TRBV6-1 NA CASSDIASSGNTIYF TGTGCCAGCAGTGATATTGCGAGCTCTGGAAACACCATATATTTT
NA TRBJ2-1 TRBV7-9 NA CASSLRVGEQFF TGTGCCAGCAGCCTCCGGGTTGGTGAGCAGTTCTTC
once TRBJ1-2 TRBV28 TRBD1 CASSLGPDRVNYGYTF TGTGCCAGCAGTTTGGGCCCCGACAGGGTTAACTATGGCTACACCTTC
once TRBJ1-6 TRBV6-1 TRBD1 CASSERATGTVGSPLHF TGTGCCAGCAGTGAAAGGGCTACAGGGACAGTGGGTTCACCCCTCCACTTT
NA TRBJ2-3 TRBV11-2 NA CASSRGFTDTQYF TGTGCCAGCAGCCGCGGATTCACAGATACGCAGTATTTT
NA TRBJ1-5 TRBV30 NA CAWSVRGSRLYSNQPQHF TGTGCCTGGAGTGTACGAGGGTCGCGCCTCTATAGCAATCAGCCCCAGCATTTT
NA TRBJ2-7 TRBV11-2 TRBD1 CASSRDRADEQYF TGTGCCAGCAGCCGGGACAGGGCGGACGAGCAGTACTTC
NA TRBJ1-6 TRBV7-8 NA CASSLGGSYNSPLHF TGTGCCAGCAGCTTGGGGGGGTCCTATAATTCACCCCTCCACTTT
few TRBJ1-1 TRBV29-1 TRBD1 CSAGQGGMNTEAFF TGCAGCGCCGGACAGGGCGGGATGAACACTGAAGCTTTCTTT
NA TRBJ1-5 TRBV28 NA CASSFFGREDSNQPQHF TGTGCCAGCAGTTTTTTTGGCAGGGAGGATAGCAATCAGCCCCAGCATTTT
few TRBJ2-1 TRBV5-6 NA CASSLLSALSNEQFF TGTGCCAGCAGCTTACTTAGCGCCCTCAGCAATGAGCAGTTCTTC
NA TRBJ1-3 TRBV11-2 TRBD1 CASSFLAGTAGNTIYF TGTGCCAGCAGCTTCCTCGCCGGGACAGCTGGAAACACCATATATTTT
NA TRBJ2-1 TRBV28 NA CASLGVSSSYNEQFF TGTGCCAGCCTAGGGGTCTCCTCCTCCTACAATGAGCAGTTCTTC
few TRBJ1-5 TRBV19 NA CASRMVGIVAPQHF TGTGCCAGTAGGATGGTCGGGATAGTGGCGCCCCAGCATTTT
once TRBJ2-1 TRBV18 NA CASSSGWPYNEQFF TGTGCCAGCTCATCAGGGTGGCCCTACAATGAGCAGTTCTTC
NA TRBJ2-7 TRBV6-5 TRBD2 CASSYGREGYEQYF TGTGCCAGCAGTTACGGGCGGGAGGGCTACGAGCAGTACTTC
NA TRBJ2-7 TRBV29-1 NA CSVGDTSYEQYF TGCAGCGTGGGGGACACCTCCTACGAGCAGTACTTC
NA TRBJ1-1 TRBV15 NA CATSRDPTGLPTEAFF TGTGCCACCAGCAGAGATCCGACAGGTCTGCCCACTGAAGCTTTCTTT
NA TRBJ2-1 TRBV6-5 NA CASSRWEEQFF TGTGCCAGCAGCCGGTGGGAGGAGCAGTTCTTC
few TRBJ2-2 TRBV6-5 NA CASSYWAGHATGELFF TGTGCCAGCAGTTACTGGGCGGGGCATGCCACCGGGGAGCTGTTTTTT
NA TRBJ2-7 TRBV2 TRBD1 CASTGTGGSYEQYF TGTGCCAGCACCGGGACAGGGGGCTCCTACGAGCAGTACTTC
NA TRBJ1-5 TRBV19 NA CASNKQGYSNQPQHF TGTGCCAGTAATAAACAGGGATATAGCAATCAGCCCCAGCATTTT
NA TRBJ2-7 TRBV6-1 TRBD1 CASSGTTGGGEQYF TGTGCCAGCAGCGGGACTACAGGGGGCGGCGAGCAGTACTTC
NA TRBJ2-7 TRBV10-3 TRBD2 CAISPGLENYEQYF TGTGCCATCAGCCCGGGACTAGAAAACTACGAGCAGTACTTC
NA TRBJ1-1 TRBV9 NA CASSVGGRLNTEAFF TGTGCCAGCAGCGTAGGGGGCAGACTGAACACTGAAGCTTTCTTT
once TRBJ1-1 TRBV28 NA CASSLPGVEGTEAFF TGTGCCAGCAGTCTCCCGGGGGTGGAGGGCACTGAAGCTTTCTTT
NA TRBJ2-7 TRBV30 NA CASTSRGSAYEQYF TGTGCCTCCACCTCACGGGGGTCCGCTTACGAGCAGTACTTC
NA TRBJ1-3 TRBV6-1 NA CASSENLPGNTIYF TGTGCCAGCAGCGAAAACCTACCTGGAAACACCATATATTTT
NA TRBJ2-2 TRBV6-5 TRBD2 CASSGLAGGTGELFF TGTGCCAGCAGTGGACTAGCGGGGGGAACCGGGGAGCTGTTTTTT
NA TRBJ2-7 TRBV28 NA CASSFVRGSSYEQYF TGTGCCAGCAGTTTCGTCCGGGGGTCATCCTACGAGCAGTACTTC
NA TRBJ1-1 TRBV11-2 NA CASSLGTQGAEAFF TGTGCCAGCAGCTTAGGCACACAGGGAGCTGAAGCTTTCTTT
NA TRBJ1-6 TRBV5-1 NA CASGQVTDSPLHF TGCGCCAGCGGGCAGGTTACTGATTCACCCCTCCACTTT